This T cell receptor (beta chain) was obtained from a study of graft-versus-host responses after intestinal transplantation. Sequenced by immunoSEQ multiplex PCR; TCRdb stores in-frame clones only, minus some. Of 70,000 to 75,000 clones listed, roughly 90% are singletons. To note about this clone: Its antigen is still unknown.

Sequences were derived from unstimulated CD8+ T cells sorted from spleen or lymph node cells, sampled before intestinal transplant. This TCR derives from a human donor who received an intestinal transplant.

The CDR3 spells CTQWLAIPQGQFF. In DNA, the CDR3 is TGCACCCAGTGGCTAGCGATTCCTCAGGGGCAGTTCTTC. The V call is TRBV29-1, the J call TRBJ2-1; a weak D match, TRBD2 (6 bases). The CDR3 has 13 amino acids. From germline, CDR1 is SQVTM and CDR2 ANQGSEA.